The entry below describes one T cell receptor beta chain. Its antigen is unknown. Some clones are missing from TCRdb's copy, which holds only in-frame ones; the method was immunoSEQ multiplex PCR. This sample yields 9,500 to 15,000 clones, of which more than 75% are seen a single time; around 13% belongs to the top ten. This entry comes from a study of CD4 T cells in relation to SARS-CoV-2 and coronaviruses. Germline V gene sequence: CDR1 ENHRY, CDR2 SYGVKD. This CDR3 has 16 amino acids. Trimming left V 2 bases short and J 0 bases short, with 8 bases between. Study-level points and caveats: This crossreactivity analysis covered spike protein alone, no other viral proteins.

The unexposed donors gave CD4+ T cells in about 2010-2019, prior to COVID-19. The cells were cultured for about ten days before CD4+ T cells were isolated. Testing used SARS-CoV-2 S/N and four cold-coronavirus spikes on unexposed-donor CD4+ T cells, cells permitting. On days 3 and 7, cultures got half fresh IL-2 medium. Input material: CD4+ T cells from PBMCs, cultured in vitro. The J gene is TRBJ1-6, the V gene TRBV10-3; D is unresolved. This clonotype was sampled from a human donor in good health. The CDR3: CAISERMGSYNSPLHF. As DNA, the CDR3 is TGTGCCATCAGTGAGCGAATGGGCTCCTATAATTCACCCCTCCACTTT.